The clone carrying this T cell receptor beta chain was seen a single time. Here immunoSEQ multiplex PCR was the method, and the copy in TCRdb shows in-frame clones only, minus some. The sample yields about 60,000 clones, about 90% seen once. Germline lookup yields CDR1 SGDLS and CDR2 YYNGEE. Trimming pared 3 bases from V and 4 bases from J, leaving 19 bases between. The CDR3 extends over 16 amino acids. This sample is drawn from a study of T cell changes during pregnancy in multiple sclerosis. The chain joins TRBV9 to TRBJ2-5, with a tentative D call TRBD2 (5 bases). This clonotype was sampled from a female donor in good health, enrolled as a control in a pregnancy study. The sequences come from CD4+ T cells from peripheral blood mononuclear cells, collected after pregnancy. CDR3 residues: CASSGSRGTAPETQYF. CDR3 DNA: TGTGCCAGCAGCGGCTCCCGGGGAACCGCCCCAGAGACCCAGTACTTC.